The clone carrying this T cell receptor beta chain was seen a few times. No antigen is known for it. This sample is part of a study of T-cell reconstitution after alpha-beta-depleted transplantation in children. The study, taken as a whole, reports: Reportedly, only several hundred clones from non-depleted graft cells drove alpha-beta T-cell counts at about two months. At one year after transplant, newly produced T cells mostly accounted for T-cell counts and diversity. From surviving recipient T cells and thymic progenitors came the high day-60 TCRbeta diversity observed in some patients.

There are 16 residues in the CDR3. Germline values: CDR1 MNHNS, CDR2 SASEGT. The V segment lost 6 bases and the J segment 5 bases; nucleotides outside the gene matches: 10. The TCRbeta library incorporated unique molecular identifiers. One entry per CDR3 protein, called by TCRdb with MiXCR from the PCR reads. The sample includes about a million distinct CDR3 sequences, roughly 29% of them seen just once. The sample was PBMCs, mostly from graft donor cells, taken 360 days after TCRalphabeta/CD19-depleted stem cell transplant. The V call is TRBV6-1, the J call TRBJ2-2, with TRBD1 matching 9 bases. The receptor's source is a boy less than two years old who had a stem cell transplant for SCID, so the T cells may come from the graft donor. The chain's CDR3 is CASRGRGDRETGELFF. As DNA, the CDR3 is TGTGCCAGCAGGGGACGAGGGGACAGGGAGACCGGGGAGCTGTTTTTT.